This TCR beta chain derives from a study of cytomegalovirus exposure and HLA in healthy donors. PCR involved 60 Vbeta and 13 Jbeta primers. The protocol was immunoSEQ multiplex PCR, while the TCRdb copy is restricted to in-frame clones and leaves out a portion. The sample lists roughly 130,000 clones; about three quarters were seen once. The CDR3 is made up of 13 amino acids. CDR1 is MNHNY, CDR2 SVGAGI, per germline (reference sequence). Regarding the study as a whole: Evidence from a later analysis indicated that most CMV-associated TCR beta chains looked HLA-restricted. In an earlier analysis, productive rearrangement rates for most beta V segments clustered near 87% or 30%. According to the study, roughly 160 TCR beta chains were cytomegalovirus-associated.

This clone has just a few counts. What it binds is not known. The chain links TRBV6-6 to TRBJ2-7; D unclear. The TCR comes from a man between 40 and 49 years old in good health and CMV-seronegative. The specimen sequenced was PBMCs. The CDR3 is CASRLAATYEQYF. The DNA of the CDR3 is TGTGCATCGCGGCTGGCGGCTACCTACGAGCAGTACTTC.